This passage covers 21 T cell receptor beta chains from one sample sequenced in a study of blood T cell repertoires in COVID-19 (TCRdb year 2020). The library was generated by the immunoSEQ multiplex PCR assay. TCRdb's version of the immuneACCESS table is confined to in-frame rearrangements and falls short of the full clone set. An unresolved V gene accounts for under half of the shortfall where checked; the remainder is of unknown origin. The sample table records roughly 100,000 clones; over 60% of these occur just once. 6.2% of the sample comes from the top ten. Sequenced: peripheral blood. These receptors were taken from a man older than 75 with COVID-19, enrolled during active disease.

The chain uses TRBV19 and TRBJ2-2; maybe TRBD1 (6 bases). Trimming shortened V by 7 bases and J by 6 bases, and 15 bases separated the two germline ends. This CDR3 has 14 amino acids. Germline lookup yields CDR1 LNHDA and CDR2 SQIVND (reference sequence). Here the CDR3 DNA reads TGTGCCAGTACCCCAGGGGCGCTTTCCGGGGAGCTGTTTTTT. Translation gives CASTPGALSGELFF.

This clone has just a few counts. The J gene is TRBJ2-3, the V gene TRBV21-1; the D call TRBD2 from the table was never checked on the DNA. TRBV21-1 is termed a pseudogene. There are 16 residues in the CDR3. CDR3 nucleotides: TGTGCCAGCAGCAAATTCACGGGAGTCCGAACAGATACGCAGTATTTT. Translated: CASSKFTGVRTDTQYF.

The rearrangement joins TRBV5-4 to TRBJ2-7; D is possibly TRBD2 (6 bases). The V gene lost 2 bases and the J gene lost 0 bases, with 12 bases spanning the gap. The CDR3 contains 15 residues. Germline loops: CDR1 SGHNT, CDR2 YYREEE (reference sequence). CDR3 sequence: CASSFGGGFSYEQYF. The CDR3 DNA reads TGTGCCAGCAGCTTCGGGGGAGGCTTCTCCTACGAGCAGTACTTC.

This clone has only one observation. The chain combines TRBV6-5 with TRBJ1-2, with a weak D call TRBD1 (5 bases). V lost 6 bases and J lost 8, with 19 bases in between. There are 14 residues in the CDR3. Germline V gene lookup returns CDR1 MNHEY and CDR2 SVGAGI. CDR3 amino acids: CASRVGQSGEGYTF. The CDR3 DNA is TGTGCCAGCAGGGTTGGACAATCGGGCGAAGGCTACACCTTC.

The chain uses TRBV3-1 (or the pseudogene TRBV3-2) and TRBJ1-1; a weak D match, TRBD1 (5 bases). V gave up 1 base and J gave up 0 bases, with 6 bases separating them. Looked up from germline, CDR1 is LGHDT and CDR2 is YNNKEL (reference sequence). There are 14 residues in the CDR3. CDR3 DNA sequence: TGTGCCAGCAGCCAAGGGGGCCTGAACACTGAAGCTTTCTTT. The encoded protein is CASSQGGLNTEAFF.

The chain uses TRBV27 and TRBJ1-6; D not certain. CDR1 and CDR2 (germline): MNHEY, SMNVEV (reference sequence). This CDR3 is built from 14 residues. V was trimmed by 2 bases and J by 10 bases, leaving 12 bases between them. The CDR3 loop is CASSLNEGISPLHF. CDR3 nucleotide sequence: TGTGCCAGCAGTTTAAATGAGGGCATCTCACCCCTCCACTTT.

J is TRBJ1-1 and V is TRBV28; the D gene is possibly TRBD1 (5 bases). V was trimmed by 5 bases and J by 1 base, leaving 11 bases between them. This CDR3 comprises 14 residues. Germline assignment: CDR1 MDHEN and CDR2 SYDVKM. The CDR3 region is CASSPGNWNTEAFF. CDR3 coding DNA: TGTGCCAGCAGTCCAGGGAACTGGAACACTGAAGCTTTCTTT. The variable domain in full, completed from reference TRBV28 and TRBJ1-1, reads DVKVTQSSRYLVKRTGEKVFLECVQDMDHENMFWYRQDPGLGLRLIYFSYDVKMKEKGDIPEGYSVSREKKERFSLILESASTNQTSMYLCASSPGNWNTEAFFGQGTRLTVV.

This chain joins TRBV6-2 or TRBV6-3 and TRBJ2-7; 8 bases match TRBD1. Germline V CDR1 and CDR2: MNHEY, SVGEGT. The CDR3 spans 14 residues. V shed 2 bases, J shed 4 bases, and the junction held 4 bases outside the gene matches. The DNA of the CDR3 is TGTGCCAGCAGTTACGATCAGGGGGCGTACGAGCAGTACTTC. This sequence encodes CASSYDQGAYEQYF.

This clone has a handful of counts. The rearrangement uses TRBV6-5 and TRBJ1-1, with no clear D. Germline-derived CDR1 and CDR2 are MNHEY and SVGAGI. V lost 3 bases and J 1 base, leaving 3 bases between the germline ends. This CDR3 region has 12 residues. The CDR3 reads CASSYRNTEAFF. The CDR3 DNA follows: TGTGCCAGCAGTTATCGGAACACTGAAGCTTTCTTT.

The rearrangement links TRBV6-6 to TRBJ1-4; TRBD1 is a possible D gene (6 bases). The CDR3 length is 13 residues. V lost 7 bases and J 8 bases, leaving 14 bases between the germline ends. Germline CDR1 and CDR2: MNHNY and SVGAGI (reference sequence). CDR3 residues: CASTPRGSEKLFF. DNA for the CDR3: TGTGCCAGCACGCCCAGGGGCAGCGAAAAACTGTTTTTT.

This clone is a singleton in its sample. The junction shows a germline mismatch at one end, possibly a read error. The CDR3 sequence is CASSLGPVSYNEQFF. The CDR3, as DNA: TGTGCTAGCAGCTTGGGGCCGGTTTCCTACAATGAGCAGTTCTTC. The chain links TRBV7-7 to TRBJ2-1; perhaps TRBD1 as D (5 bases). This CDR3 spans 15 amino acids. Per germline, CDR1 SSHAT and CDR2 FNYEAQ (reference sequence).

In the case of this clone: Its ends do not fully match the called genes, so a read error is possible. This chain joins TRBV24-1 and TRBJ2-1, with 8 bases identical to TRBD2. The CDR3 runs 17 residues. Germline V gene sequence: CDR1 KGHDR, CDR2 SFDVKD. The CDR3 reads CATSDSTGTRVYSEQFF. The CDR3 DNA reads as TGTGCCACCAGTGATTCCACCGGGACTAGGGTTTACAGTGAGCAGTTCTTC.

The chain joins TRBV28 to TRBJ1-2; 7 bases match TRBD1. In germline, CDR1 is MDHEN, CDR2 SYDVKM. The CDR3 is made up of 15 amino acids. The ends lost 5 bases at V and 3 bases at J; junction bases unmatched: 9. The CDR3 DNA is TGTGCCAGCAGTGCCTTCCGGGACAGTTACTATGGCTACACCTTC. This translates into CASSAFRDSYYGYTF.

This chain joins TRBV28 and TRBJ2-5; a possible D gene is TRBD1 (5 bases). The germline V and J ends were trimmed by 3 bases and 3 bases, with 11 bases remaining between them. CDR1 and CDR2 from the germline V gene are MDHEN and SYDVKM. This CDR3 has 14 residues. CDR3 nucleotides: TGTGCCAGCAGTTTTTGGACACACGAAGAGACCCAGTACTTC. It specifies CASSFWTHEETQYF.

The chain links TRBV20-1 to TRBJ1-1, with TRBD1 as a possible D gene (6 bases). Deletions cut 4 bases from V and 6 bases from J, with 9 bases between. The germline CDR1 and CDR2 sequences are DFQATT and SNEGSKA (reference sequence). The CDR3 runs to 11 residues. In nucleotides, the CDR3 is TGCAGTGCTAACAGGGACCCTGAAGCTTTCTTT. Translated: CSANRDPEAFF.

The chain combines TRBV9 with TRBJ2-7, with TRBD2 matching 12 bases. The germline gives CDR1 SGDLS, CDR2 YYNGEE. V shed 3 bases, J shed 4 bases, and the junction held 14 bases outside the gene matches. The CDR3 extends over 18 amino acids. CDR3 bases: TGTGCCAGCAGCGAGGGGGCCCCGACTAGCGGGAGTATATACGAGCAGTACTTC. Its protein is CASSEGAPTSGSIYEQYF.

The chain uses TRBV5-4 and TRBJ2-7, with TRBD2 matching 7 bases. Germline V lookup: CDR1 SGHNT, CDR2 YYREEE (reference sequence). The CDR3 length is 15 residues. J gave up 3 bases and V 0 bases, and 6 bases lay outside the gene matches. The CDR3, as DNA: TGTGCCAGCAGCTTGGGGCTAGCGGCGAACTACGAGCAGTACTTC. Protein: CASSLGLAANYEQYF.

The chain is built from TRBV9 and TRBJ2-1, with D hard to call. Germline CDR1 and CDR2: SGDLS and YYNGEE. This CDR3 is built from 14 residues. Trimming left V 3 bases short and J 4 bases short, with 11 bases between. CDR3 nucleotides: TGTGCCAGCAGCGGGTGGAACGGGTACAATGAGCAGTTCTTC. This gives the protein CASSGWNGYNEQFF.

J is TRBJ2-7 and V is TRBV9; TRBD2 matches at 10 bases. The V and J ends lost 10 bases and 6 bases, in that order; junction bases with no gene match: 10. Germline V gene data show CDR1 as SGDLS and CDR2 as YYNGEE. This CDR3 has 13 amino acids. In DNA, the CDR3 is TGTGCCGGAACCCGACTAGCGGGTCCCGAGCAGTACTTC. Translated, it gives CAGTRLAGPEQYF.

Of note for this clone: At one of its ends the junction is not consistent with the germline gene, which may arise from a read error. The V gene is TRBV7-9, the J gene TRBJ1-3, with a weak D call TRBD1 (6 bases). This CDR3 spans 15 amino acids. The germline V gene encodes CDR1 SEHNR and CDR2 FQNEAQ (reference sequence). CDR3 protein: CANSFRGNSGNTIYF. In nucleotides, the CDR3 is TGTGCCAACAGCTTCAGGGGAAACTCTGGAAACACCATATATTTT.

The table lists this clone with a count of one. The chain has TRBV7-2 and TRBJ2-6; tentatively, D is TRBD2 (6 bases). V lost 3 bases to trimming and J lost 0 bases, with 9 bases between them. The CDR3 covers 16 residues. Germline CDR1 and CDR2: SGHTA and FQGNSA. In DNA form, the CDR3 reads TGTGCCAGCAGCTTTGGAGGGTCCTCTGGGGCCAACGTCCTGACTTTC. This sequence encodes CASSFGGSSGANVLTF. Combining the CDR3 with reference TRBV7-2 and TRBJ2-6 gives the whole variable domain GAGVSQSPSNKVTEKGKDVELRCDPISGHTALYWYRQSLGQGLEFLIYFQGNSAPDKSGLPSDRFSAERTGGSVSTLTIQRTQQEDSAVYLCASSFGGSSGANVLTFGAGSRLTVL.